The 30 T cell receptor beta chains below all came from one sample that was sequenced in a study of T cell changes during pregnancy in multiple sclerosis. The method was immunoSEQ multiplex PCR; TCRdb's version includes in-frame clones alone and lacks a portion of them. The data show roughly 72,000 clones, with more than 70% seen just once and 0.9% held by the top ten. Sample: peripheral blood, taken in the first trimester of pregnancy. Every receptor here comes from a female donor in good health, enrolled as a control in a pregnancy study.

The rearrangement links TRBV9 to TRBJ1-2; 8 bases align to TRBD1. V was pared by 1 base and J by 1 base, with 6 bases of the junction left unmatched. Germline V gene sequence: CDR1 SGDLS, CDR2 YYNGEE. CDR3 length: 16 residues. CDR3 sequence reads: CASSVSQGAVNYGYTF. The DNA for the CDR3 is TGTGCCAGCAGCGTAAGTCAGGGGGCGGTTAACTATGGCTACACCTTC.

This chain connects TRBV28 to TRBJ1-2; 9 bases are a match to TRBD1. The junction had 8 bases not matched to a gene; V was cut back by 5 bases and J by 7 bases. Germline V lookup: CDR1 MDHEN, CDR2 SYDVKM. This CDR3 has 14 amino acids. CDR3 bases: TGTGCCAGCAGTGTTAACAGGGGGCGCCCTGGCTACACCTTC. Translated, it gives CASSVNRGRPGYTF.

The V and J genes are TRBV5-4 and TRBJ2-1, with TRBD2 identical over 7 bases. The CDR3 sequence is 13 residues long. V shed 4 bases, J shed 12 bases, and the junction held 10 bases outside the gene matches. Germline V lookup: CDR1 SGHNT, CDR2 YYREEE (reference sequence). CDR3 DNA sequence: TGTGCCAGCAGCACAACTAGCGCAAAGGGGCAGTTCTTC. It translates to CASSTTSAKGQFF.

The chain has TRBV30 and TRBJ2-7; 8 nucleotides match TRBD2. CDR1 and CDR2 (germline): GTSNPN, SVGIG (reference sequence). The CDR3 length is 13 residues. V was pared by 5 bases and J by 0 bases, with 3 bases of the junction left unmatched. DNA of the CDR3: TGTGCCTGGGAGCGGGGGACCTCCTACGAGCAGTACTTC. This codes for CAWERGTSYEQYF.

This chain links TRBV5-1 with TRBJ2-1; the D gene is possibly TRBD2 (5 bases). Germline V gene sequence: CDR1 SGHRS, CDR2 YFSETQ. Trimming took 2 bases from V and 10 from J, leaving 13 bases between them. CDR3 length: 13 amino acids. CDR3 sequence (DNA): TGCGCCAGCAGCTTCCTGGAGCAGCGGGAGCAGTTCTTC. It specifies CASSFLEQREQFF.

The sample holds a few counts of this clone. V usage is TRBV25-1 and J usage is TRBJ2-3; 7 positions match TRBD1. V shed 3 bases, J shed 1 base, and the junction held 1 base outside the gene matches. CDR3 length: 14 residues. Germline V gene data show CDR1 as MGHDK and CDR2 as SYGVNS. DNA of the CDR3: TGTGCCAGCAGTGACACAGGGGGCACAGATACGCAGTATTTT. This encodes CASSDTGGTDTQYF.

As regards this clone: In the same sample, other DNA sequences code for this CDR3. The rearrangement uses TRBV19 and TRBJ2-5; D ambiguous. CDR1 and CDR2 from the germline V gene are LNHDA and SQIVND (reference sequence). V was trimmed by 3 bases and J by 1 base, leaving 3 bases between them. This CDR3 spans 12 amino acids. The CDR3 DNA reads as TGTGCCAGTAGTATCGGCCAAGAGACCCAGTACTTC. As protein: CASSIGQETQYF.

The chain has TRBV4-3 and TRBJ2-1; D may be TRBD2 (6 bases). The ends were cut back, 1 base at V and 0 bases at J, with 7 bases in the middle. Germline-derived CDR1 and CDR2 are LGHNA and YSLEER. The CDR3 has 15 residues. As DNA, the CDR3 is TGCGCCAGCAGCCAAGGACTAGGCTCCTACAATGAGCAGTTCTTC. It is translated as CASSQGLGSYNEQFF.

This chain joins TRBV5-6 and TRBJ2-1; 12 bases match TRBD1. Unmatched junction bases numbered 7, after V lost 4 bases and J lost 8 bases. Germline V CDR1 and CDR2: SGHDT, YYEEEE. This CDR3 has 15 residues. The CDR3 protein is CASSRPGQGAYEQFF. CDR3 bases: TGTGCCAGCAGCCGACCGGGACAGGGGGCATATGAGCAGTTCTTC.

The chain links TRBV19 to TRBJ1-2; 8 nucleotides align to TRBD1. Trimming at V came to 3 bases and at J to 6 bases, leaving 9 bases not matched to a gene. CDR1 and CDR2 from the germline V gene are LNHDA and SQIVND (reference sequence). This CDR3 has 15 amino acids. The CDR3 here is CASSITFGTGHGYTF. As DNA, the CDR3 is TGTGCCAGTAGTATCACTTTTGGGACAGGACATGGCTACACCTTC.

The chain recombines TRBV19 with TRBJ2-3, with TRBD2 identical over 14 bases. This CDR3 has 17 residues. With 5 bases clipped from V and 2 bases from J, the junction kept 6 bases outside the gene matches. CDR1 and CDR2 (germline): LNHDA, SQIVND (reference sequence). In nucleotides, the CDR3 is TGTGCCAGTAGTCTTTGGGGACTAGCGGGAGACACAGATACGCAGTATTTT. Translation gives CASSLWGLAGDTDTQYF.

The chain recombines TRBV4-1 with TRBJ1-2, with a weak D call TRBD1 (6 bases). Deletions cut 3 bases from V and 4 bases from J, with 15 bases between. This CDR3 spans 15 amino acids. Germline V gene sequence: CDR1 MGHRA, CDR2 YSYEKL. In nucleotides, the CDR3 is TGCGCCAGCAGCCACCCGGTTGGGGGCCGCTATGGCTACACCTTC. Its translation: CASSHPVGGRYGYTF.

In DNA, the CDR3 is TGTGCCAGCAGCCCGGCGGATGAGCAGTTCTTC. Translated: CASSPADEQFF. The chain combines TRBV25-1 with TRBJ2-1; unclear D gene. The CDR3 consists of 11 residues. Germline V gene lookup returns CDR1 MGHDK and CDR2 SYGVNS. Trimming took off 6 bases at V and 8 bases at J, with 8 bases between the two ends.

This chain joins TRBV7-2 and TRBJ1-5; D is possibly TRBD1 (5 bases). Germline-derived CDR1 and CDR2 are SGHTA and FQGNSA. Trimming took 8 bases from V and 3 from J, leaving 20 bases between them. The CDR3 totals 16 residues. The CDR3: CASSLRGGGFNQPQHF. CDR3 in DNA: TGTGCCAGCTCCCTTCGGGGGGGAGGGTTCAATCAGCCCCAGCATTTT.

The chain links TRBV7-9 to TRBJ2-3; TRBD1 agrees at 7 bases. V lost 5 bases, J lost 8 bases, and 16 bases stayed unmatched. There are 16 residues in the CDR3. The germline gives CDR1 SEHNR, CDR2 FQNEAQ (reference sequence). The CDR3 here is CASSLRQGGKVGTQYF. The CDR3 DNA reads TGTGCCAGCAGCCTAAGACAGGGCGGCAAGGTCGGTACGCAGTATTTT. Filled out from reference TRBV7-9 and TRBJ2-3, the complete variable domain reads DTGVSQNPRHKITKRGQNVTFRCDPISEHNRLYWYRQTLGQGPEFLTYFQNEAQLEKSRLLSDRFSAERPKGSFSTLEIQRTEQGDSAMYLCASSLRQGGKVGTQYFGPGTRLTVL.

In nucleotides, the CDR3 is TGTGCCTGGCAACAGGGGGGTTGGGGCTATGGCTACACCTTC. Amino acids: CAWQQGGWGYGYTF. The rearrangement links TRBV30 to TRBJ1-2; TRBD1 matches 8 bases. V gave up 5 bases and J gave up 4 bases; unmatched junction bases: 9. CDR3 length equals 14 residues. Germline lookup yields CDR1 GTSNPN and CDR2 SVGIG (reference sequence).

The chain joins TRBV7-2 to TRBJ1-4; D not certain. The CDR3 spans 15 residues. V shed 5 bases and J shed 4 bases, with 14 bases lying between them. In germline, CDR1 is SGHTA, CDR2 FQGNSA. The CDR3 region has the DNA TGTGCCAGCAGCCCGGGAGGGCGGAATAATGAAAAACTGTTTTTT. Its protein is CASSPGGRNNEKLFF. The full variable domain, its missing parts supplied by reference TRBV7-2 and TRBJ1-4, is GAGVSQSPSNKVTEKGKDVELRCDPISGHTALYWYRQSLGQGLEFLIYFQGNSAPDKSGLPSDRFSAERTGGSVSTLTIQRTQQEDSAVYLCASSPGGRNNEKLFFGSGTQLSVL.

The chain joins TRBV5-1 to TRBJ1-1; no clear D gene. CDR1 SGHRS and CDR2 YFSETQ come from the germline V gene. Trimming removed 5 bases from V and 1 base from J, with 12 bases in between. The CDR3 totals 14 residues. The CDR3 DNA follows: TGCGCCAGCAGTTCCCGAGCGGAGAACACTGAAGCTTTCTTT. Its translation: CASSSRAENTEAFF. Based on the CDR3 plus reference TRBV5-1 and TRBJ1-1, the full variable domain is KAGVTQTPRYLIKTRGQQVTLSCSPISGHRSVSWYQQTPGQGLQFLFEYFSETQRNKGNFPGRFSGRQFSNSRSEMNVSTLELGDSALYLCASSSRAENTEAFFGQGTRLTVV.

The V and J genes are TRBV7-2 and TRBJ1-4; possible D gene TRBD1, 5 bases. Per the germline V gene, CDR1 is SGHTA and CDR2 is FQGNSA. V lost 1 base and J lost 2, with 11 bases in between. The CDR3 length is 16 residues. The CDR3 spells CASSLVEGATNEKLFF. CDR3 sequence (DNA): TGTGCCAGCAGCTTAGTTGAAGGGGCCACTAATGAAAAACTGTTTTTT.

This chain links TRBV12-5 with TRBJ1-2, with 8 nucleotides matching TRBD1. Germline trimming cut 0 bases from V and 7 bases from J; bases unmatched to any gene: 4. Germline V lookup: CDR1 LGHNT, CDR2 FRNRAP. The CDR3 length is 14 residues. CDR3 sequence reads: CASGLVSGGSGYTF. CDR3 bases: TGTGCTAGTGGTTTGGTTTCAGGGGGCTCTGGCTACACCTTC.

CDR3 DNA sequence: TGCGCCAGCAGCTTTGATACAGCCCAAGAGACCCAGTACTTC. Translating gives CASSFDTAQETQYF. V usage is TRBV5-1 and J usage is TRBJ2-5; D uncertain. Germline V gene data show CDR1 as SGHRS and CDR2 as YFSETQ. V was shortened by 2 bases and J by 1 base, with 9 bases between the two germline ends. There are 14 residues in the CDR3.

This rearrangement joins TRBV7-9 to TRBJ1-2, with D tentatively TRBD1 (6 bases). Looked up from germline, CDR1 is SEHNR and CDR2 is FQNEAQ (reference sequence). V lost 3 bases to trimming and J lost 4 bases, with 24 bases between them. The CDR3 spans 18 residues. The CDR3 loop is CASSFTPKQGTLTYGYTF. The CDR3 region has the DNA TGTGCCAGCAGCTTCACACCAAAACAGGGTACATTGACCTATGGCTACACCTTC.

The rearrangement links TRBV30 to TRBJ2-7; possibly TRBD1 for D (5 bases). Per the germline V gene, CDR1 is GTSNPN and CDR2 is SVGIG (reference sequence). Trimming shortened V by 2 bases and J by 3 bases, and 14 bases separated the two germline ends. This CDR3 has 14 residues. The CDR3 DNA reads TGTGCCTGGAGTAAAGGGGTACGATTCTACGAGCAGTACTTC. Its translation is CAWSKGVRFYEQYF.

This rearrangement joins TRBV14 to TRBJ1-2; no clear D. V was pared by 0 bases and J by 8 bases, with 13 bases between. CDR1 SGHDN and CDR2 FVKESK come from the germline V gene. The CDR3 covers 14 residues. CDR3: CASSQDRVAWGYTF. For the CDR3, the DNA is TGTGCCAGCAGCCAAGATCGGGTGGCTTGGGGCTACACCTTC.

CDR3 protein: CASSHLGGGSGANVLTF. The DNA for the CDR3 is TGTGCCAGCAGCCACCTCGGGGGGGGGTCTGGGGCCAACGTCCTGACTTTC. The rearrangement uses TRBV14 and TRBJ2-6; TRBD2 aligns across 8 bases. With V trimmed by 3 bases and J by 1 base, 5 bases remained unmatched. The length of the CDR3 is 17 residues. The V gene's germline CDR1 is SGHDN and CDR2 FVKESK.

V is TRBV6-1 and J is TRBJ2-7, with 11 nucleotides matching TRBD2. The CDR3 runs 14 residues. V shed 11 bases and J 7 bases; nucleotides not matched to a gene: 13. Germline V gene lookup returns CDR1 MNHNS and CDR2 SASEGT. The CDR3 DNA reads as TGTGCCGGCGATGATAGCGGGAGGGCCCAAGAGCAGTACTTC. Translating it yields CAGDDSGRAQEQYF.

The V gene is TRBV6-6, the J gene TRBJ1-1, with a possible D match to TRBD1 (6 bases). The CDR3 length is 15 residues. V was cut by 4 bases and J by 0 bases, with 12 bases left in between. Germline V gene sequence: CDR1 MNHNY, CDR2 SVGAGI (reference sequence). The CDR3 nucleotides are TGTGCCAGCAGTTCCTGGACAGTAGTGAACACTGAAGCTTTCTTT. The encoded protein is CASSSWTVVNTEAFF.

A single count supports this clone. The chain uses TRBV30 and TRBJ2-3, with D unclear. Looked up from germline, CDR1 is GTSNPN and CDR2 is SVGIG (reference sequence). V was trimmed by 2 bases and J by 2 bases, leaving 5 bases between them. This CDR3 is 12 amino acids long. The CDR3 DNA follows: TGTGCCTGGAGTCCCTTCACAGATACGCAGTATTTT. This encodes CAWSPFTDTQYF.

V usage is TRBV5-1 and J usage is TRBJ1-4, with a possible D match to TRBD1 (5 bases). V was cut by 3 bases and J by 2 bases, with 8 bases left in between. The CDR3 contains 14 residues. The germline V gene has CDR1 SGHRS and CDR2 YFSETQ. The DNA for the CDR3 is TGCGCCAGCAGCTGGGGGGGGACTAATGAAAAACTGTTTTTT. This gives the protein CASSWGGTNEKLFF. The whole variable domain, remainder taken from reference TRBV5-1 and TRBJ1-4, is KAGVTQTPRYLIKTRGQQVTLSCSPISGHRSVSWYQQTPGQGLQFLFEYFSETQRNKGNFPGRFSGRQFSNSRSEMNVSTLELGDSALYLCASSWGGTNEKLFFGSGTQLSVL.

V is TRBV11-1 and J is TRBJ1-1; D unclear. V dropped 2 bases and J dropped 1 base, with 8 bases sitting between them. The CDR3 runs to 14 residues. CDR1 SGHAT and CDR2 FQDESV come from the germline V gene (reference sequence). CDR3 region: CASSLFPRNTEAFF. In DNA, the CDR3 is TGTGCCAGCAGCTTATTCCCGCGGAACACTGAAGCTTTCTTT.